The clone carrying this T cell receptor beta chain occurred a few times. The germline V gene encodes CDR1 SGHAT and CDR2 FQNNGV. CDR3 length: 14 amino acids. Trimming stripped 1 base from V and 8 bases from J, with 12 bases between. This sample was taken from a study of OX40 agonist ivuxolimab in advanced cancers. Repertoires were generated with immunoSEQ multiplex PCR, while TCRdb's copy carries only in-frame clones and drops some. The table shows tens of thousands of clones, with approximately 80% occurring only once. Patients had blood sampled at baseline and again on cycle 4 day 1 and cycle 7 day 1.

The specimen comprised CD4+ or CD8+ T cells sorted from blood, sampled in a trial of the OX40 agonist ivuxolimab. The sequence was collected from an adult with an advanced solid tumor such as melanoma, head and neck, liver or kidney cancer. V gene TRBV11-2 combines with J gene TRBJ1-3; no clear D gene. Written as DNA, the CDR3 is TGTGCCAGCAGCTTAGGGGGTCCCCGAGACACCATATATTTT. Its protein product is CASSLGGPRDTIYF.